A selection of T cell receptor beta chains follows, all from one sample in a study of naive CD8 T cells in extremely preterm neonates. The method was immunoSEQ multiplex PCR; TCRdb's version includes in-frame clones alone and lacks a portion of them. The sample yields roughly 5,300 clones, approximately 97% seen once. Sequencing used naive CD8+ T cells from blood. The receptors were sampled from a human donor in good health. CDR3s include the opening cysteine and the closing phenylalanine or tryptophan. The D gene is left open where the match is weak. Clone sizes are given selectively: once, few, many, or a class where the clone is expanded.

v_gene	j_gene	d_gene	abundance	CDR3aa	CDR3nt
TRBV25-1	TRBJ1-5	NA	NA	CASSPTGSGQPQHF	TGTGCCAGCAGCCCCACAGGGAGCGGTCAGCCCCAGCATTTT
TRBV27	TRBJ2-7	TRBD2	NA	CASSLSFGRLAGGYEQYF	TGTGCCAGCAGTTTATCATTCGGACGACTAGCGGGAGGCTACGAGCAGTACTTC
TRBV11-2	TRBJ2-3	TRBD1	NA	CASSLVVRGRDTQYF	TGTGCCAGCAGCTTAGTAGTCAGGGGGCGGGATACGCAGTATTTT
TRBV19	TRBJ2-1	NA	NA	CASTTPPGSPEQFF	TGTGCCAGTACTACTCCCCCGGGAAGTCCTGAGCAGTTCTTC
TRBV4-2	TRBJ1-2	TRBD1	NA	CASSQDPSGGDYGYTF	TGTGCCAGCAGCCAAGATCCCTCAGGGGGCGACTATGGCTACACCTTC
TRBV5-4	TRBJ2-3	NA	once	CASRNSRLGTDTQYF	TGTGCCAGCAGGAATTCGAGACTTGGCACAGATACGCAGTATTTT
TRBV27	TRBJ1-2	TRBD1	NA	CASSLYGTGVDGYTF	TGTGCCAGCAGTTTGTATGGGACAGGGGTGGACGGCTACACCTTC
TRBV29-1	TRBJ2-5	TRBD2	NA	CSVDGLAGGRVQETQYF	TGCAGCGTTGACGGGCTAGCGGGGGGGCGAGTCCAAGAGACCCAGTACTTC
TRBV9	TRBJ2-3	TRBD2	NA	CASALAGLADTQYF	TGTGCCAGCGCGCTAGCGGGACTGGCAGATACGCAGTATTTT
TRBV5-6	TRBJ2-5	NA	NA	CASSRRQYTGNQETQYF	TGTGCCAGCAGCCGTAGGCAATACACGGGTAACCAAGAGACCCAGTACTTC
TRBV4-1	TRBJ1-2	TRBD1	NA	CASSQIRDRVHYGYTF	TGCGCCAGCAGCCAGATTCGGGACAGGGTGCACTATGGCTACACCTTC
TRBV19	TRBJ1-2	NA	NA	CASSAQQPSTFDGYTF	TGTGCCAGTAGTGCCCAACAACCATCCACGTTCGATGGCTACACCTTC
TRBV2	TRBJ1-5	NA	NA	CASSVDRYSAQPQHF	TGTGCCAGCAGTGTCGACAGGTATAGTGCTCAGCCCCAGCATTTT
TRBV7-3	TRBJ2-7	NA	NA	CASSLDVGGEQYF	TGTGCCAGCAGCTTGGACGTAGGGGGAGAGCAGTACTTC
TRBV4-1	TRBJ1-5	NA	NA	CASSFSEGGYNQPQHF	TGCGCCAGCAGCTTCTCGGAGGGTGGATACAATCAGCCCCAGCATTTT
TRBV7-2	TRBJ1-6	NA	once	CASSFVRGGTYNSPLHF	TGTGCCAGCAGCTTCGTCAGGGGAGGGACCTATAATTCACCCCTCCACTTT
TRBV7-9	TRBJ2-7	NA	NA	CASTGRTDYEQYF	TGTGCCAGCACCGGAAGGACTGACTACGAGCAGTACTTC
TRBV7-9	TRBJ2-3	TRBD1	NA	CASSLVGQGASDTQYF	TGTGCCAGCAGCTTGGTCGGACAGGGGGCTTCAGATACGCAGTATTTT
TRBV28	TRBJ2-3	TRBD2	NA	CASRTSSGGATDTQYF	TGTGCCAGCAGAACATCTAGCGGGGGGGCCACAGATACGCAGTATTTT
TRBV28	TRBJ2-2	NA	NA	CALEVGEGELFF	TGTGCCTTGGAGGTAGGCGAAGGGGAGCTGTTTTTT
TRBV27	TRBJ2-7	TRBD2	NA	CASGWEREVREQYF	TGTGCCAGCGGATGGGAGCGGGAGGTTCGCGAGCAGTACTTC
TRBV4-3	TRBJ1-6	NA	NA	CASSRKLGVKSPLHF	TGCGCCAGCAGCCGCAAGTTAGGGGTAAAATCACCCCTCCACTTT
TRBV18	TRBJ2-7	TRBD2	once	CASSPDPGLAGGPVSSYEQYF	TGTGCCAGCTCACCAGACCCGGGACTAGCGGGAGGTCCGGTTTCCTCCTACGAGCAGTACTTC
TRBV28	TRBJ2-2	NA	NA	CASSHEASTGELFF	TGTGCCAGCAGCCACGAGGCTTCCACCGGGGAGCTGTTTTTT
TRBV2	TRBJ2-2	TRBD2	NA	CASRVGTNTGELFF	TGTGCCAGCAGGGTCGGGACTAATACCGGGGAGCTGTTTTTT
TRBV7-9	TRBJ1-2	TRBD1	NA	CASSIGTGSGYTF	TGTGCCAGCAGCATTGGGACAGGATCCGGCTACACCTTC
TRBV4-1	TRBJ1-1	NA	NA	CASSQRWGLEAFF	TGCGCCAGCAGCCAGAGGTGGGGCCTAGAAGCTTTCTTT
TRBV27	TRBJ1-5	NA	NA	CASSPGGVVSQPQHF	TGTGCCAGCTCCCCGGGGGGGGTTGTCTCTCAGCCCCAGCATTTT
TRBV9	TRBJ2-5	NA	NA	CASSVGSGGERTQYF	TGTGCCAGCAGCGTCGGTTCAGGCGGGGAGAGGACCCAGTACTTC
TRBV5-1	TRBJ2-7	TRBD2	NA	CASSLVSSGSSYEQYF	TGCGCCAGCAGCTTGGTGTCTAGCGGGAGCTCCTACGAGCAGTACTTC
TRBV9	TRBJ1-2	TRBD1	NA	CASSASFLDRQYGYTF	TGTGCCAGCAGCGCCTCTTTCTTGGACAGGCAATATGGCTACACCTTC
TRBV28	TRBJ2-7	NA	once	CASSLSRGSYEQYF	TGTGCCAGCAGTTTATCCAGGGGCTCCTACGAGCAGTACTTC
TRBV29-1	TRBJ2-3	NA	NA	CSVGAGLASTDTQYF	TGCAGCGTTGGAGCTGGCCTAGCTAGCACAGATACGCAGTATTTT
TRBV6-1	TRBJ2-7	TRBD2	NA	CASSATSGPSYEQYF	TGTGCCAGCAGTGCGACTAGCGGGCCTTCCTACGAGCAGTACTTC
TRBV4-2	TRBJ2-7	TRBD2	NA	CASSQGSSGGHSYEQYF	TGTGCCAGCAGCCAAGGGTCCTCGGGAGGACACTCCTACGAGCAGTACTTC
TRBV11-3	TRBJ1-3	TRBD1	NA	CASSSKIRTGGTGNTIYF	TGTGCCAGCAGCTCGAAAATAAGGACAGGGGGTACTGGAAACACCATATATTTT
TRBV2	TRBJ2-7	NA	NA	CASTLGSIYEQYF	TGTGCCAGCACGTTGGGCAGCATCTACGAGCAGTACTTC
TRBV4-1	TRBJ2-3	NA	NA	CASSRGQQSTDTQYF	TGCGCCAGCAGCCGGGGACAACAAAGCACAGATACGCAGTATTTT
TRBV2	TRBJ2-1	NA	NA	CASRESASSYNEQFF	TGTGCCAGCAGAGAGAGCGCCAGCTCCTACAATGAGCAGTTCTTC
TRBV20-1	TRBJ2-3	NA	NA	CSARVLDTQYF	TGCAGTGCTAGAGTCTTAGATACGCAGTATTTT
TRBV7-6	TRBJ2-1	NA	NA	CASSTPSAEYNEQFF	TGTGCCAGCAGCACCCCTAGCGCGGAGTACAATGAGCAGTTCTTC
TRBV7-3	TRBJ2-5	NA	NA	CASSLKLPYQETQYF	TGTGCCAGCAGCTTAAAACTACCGTACCAAGAGACCCAGTACTTC
TRBV15	TRBJ2-3	TRBD2	NA	CATSRGPRLAGVYGTDTQYF	TGTGCCACCAGCAGAGGCCCTAGACTAGCGGGGGTTTACGGCACAGATACGCAGTATTTT